The present entry profiles one TCR beta chain with its context. The antigen is undetermined. Assay used: immunoSEQ multiplex PCR; TCRdb lists only in-frame clones, some missing. The data show 100,000 or so clones, with 90% to 95% seen just once and approximately 0.78% held by the top ten. No patient had autoimmune disease or received systemic immunosuppression. The CDR3 is 14 amino acids. V dropped 3 bases and J dropped 7 bases, with 16 bases sitting between them. Per germline, CDR1 MNHEY and CDR2 SVGAGI. The data stem from a study of OX40 agonist ivuxolimab in advanced cancers. Study findings and constraints: Clonal expansion was among the lowest in partial responders at 0.1-3.0 mg/kg, especially CD8+. Antigen specificity was not determined for the expanded peripheral T cells.

The receptor was isolated from an adult with an advanced solid tumor such as melanoma, head and neck, liver or kidney cancer. This chain connects TRBV6-5 to TRBJ2-7; tentative D call: TRBD1 (6 bases). Sample: CD4+ or CD8+ T cells sorted from blood, taken in a trial of the OX40 agonist ivuxolimab. CDR3 sequence: CASSYWGRSDEQYF. CDR3 sequence (DNA): TGTGCCAGCAGTTATTGGGGGCGATCGGATGAGCAGTACTTC.